The entry that follows covers one T cell receptor beta chain sequence. What it recognizes is unknown. Amplification used 60 Vbeta primers and 13 Jbeta primers. Here immunoSEQ multiplex PCR was the method, and the copy in TCRdb shows in-frame clones only, minus some. The sample yields fewer than 110,000 clones, approximately 79% seen once. The donors (healthy individuals) were bone marrow donors. This entry comes from a study of cytomegalovirus exposure and HLA in healthy donors. Whole-study findings and limits: Both high specificity and high sensitivity reportedly marked the classifier's diagnosis of cytomegalovirus status. Some segments of the V type, notably TRBV6-2 and TRBV6-3, were excluded as indistinguishable.

The J segment lost 5 bases and the V segment lost 1 base, leaving 3 bases of the junction unmatched. Per germline, CDR1 SGHTA and CDR2 FQGNSA. The CDR3 covers 15 residues. The chain is built from TRBV7-2 and TRBJ1-5; TRBD1 aligns across 9 bases. Sequencing was performed on PBMCs. The sequence came from a man in his fifties in good health and CMV-seropositive. This CDR3 is CASSLVGTGYQPQHF. CDR3 coding DNA: TGTGCCAGCAGCTTAGTCGGGACAGGGTATCAGCCCCAGCATTTT.